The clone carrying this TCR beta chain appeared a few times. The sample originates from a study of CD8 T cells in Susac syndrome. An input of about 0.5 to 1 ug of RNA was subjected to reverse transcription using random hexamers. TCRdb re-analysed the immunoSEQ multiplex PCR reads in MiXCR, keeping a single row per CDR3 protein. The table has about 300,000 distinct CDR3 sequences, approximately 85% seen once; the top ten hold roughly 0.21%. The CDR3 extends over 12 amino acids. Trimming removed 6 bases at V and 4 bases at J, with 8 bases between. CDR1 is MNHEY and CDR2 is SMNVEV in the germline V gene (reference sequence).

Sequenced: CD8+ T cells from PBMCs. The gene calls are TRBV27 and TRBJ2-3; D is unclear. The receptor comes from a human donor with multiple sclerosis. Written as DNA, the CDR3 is TGTGCCAGCAGCTCTTGGGCAGATACGCAGTATTTT. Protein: CASSSWADTQYF.